What follows are 30 T cell receptor beta chains derived from one specimen sequenced in a study of cytomegalovirus exposure and HLA in healthy donors. PCR involved 60 Vbeta and 13 Jbeta primers. Using immunoSEQ multiplex PCR, the repertoire was profiled, and TCRdb retains in-frame clones only, with some absent. The sample holds some 180,000 clones, around three quarters seen once. The sample comprised PBMCs. The source is a woman between 25 and 40 years old in good health and CMV-seropositive.

In this sample, this clone turned up once. This chain links TRBV4-3 with TRBJ1-6, with D possibly TRBD1 on 5 matching bases. CDR1 and CDR2 (germline): LGHNA, YSLEER. V was trimmed by 0 bases and J by 7 bases, leaving 13 bases between them. This CDR3 comprises 16 residues. The CDR3 spells CASSQDNRPLNSPLHF. CDR3 DNA: TGCGCCAGCAGCCAAGATAACAGGCCGTTGAATTCACCCCTCCACTTT.

The V and J genes are TRBV15 and TRBJ1-5; 9 bases are a match to TRBD1. CDR3 length: 15 residues. Per germline, CDR1 LNHNV and CDR2 YYDKDF (reference sequence). With V trimmed by 3 bases and J by 4 bases, 4 bases remained unmatched. The CDR3 loop reads CATSSDGQGNQPQHF. The DNA for the CDR3 is TGTGCCACCAGCAGTGACGGACAGGGGAATCAGCCCCAGCATTTT. The full variable domain, rest sourced from reference TRBV15 and TRBJ1-5, is DAMVIQNPRYQVTQFGKPVTLSCSQTLNHNVMYWYQQKSSQAPKLLFHYYDKDFNNEADTPDNFQSRRPNTSFCFLDIRSPGLGDTAMYLCATSSDGQGNQPQHFGDGTRLSIL.

The chain combines TRBV18 with TRBJ2-7, with 8 nucleotides matching TRBD1. Germline V gene data show CDR1 as KGHSH and CDR2 as LQKENI. V lost 2 bases, J lost 0 bases, and 3 bases stayed unmatched. This CDR3 is 15 amino acids long. For the CDR3, the DNA is TGTGCCAGCTCACCAGGACAGGGTCACTCCTACGAGCAGTACTTC. This codes for CASSPGQGHSYEQYF.

In its sample, this clone was seen a few times. J is TRBJ2-3 and V is TRBV4-3; unclear D gene. The CDR3 consists of 16 residues. The V and J ends lost 0 bases and 0 bases respectively, with 10 bases between them. Germline CDR1 LGHNA, CDR2 YSLEER. The CDR3 loop is CASSQERGFSTDTQYF. The CDR3 DNA is TGCGCCAGCAGCCAAGAACGCGGTTTTAGCACAGATACGCAGTATTTT.

The chain is built from TRBV19 and TRBJ1-5; TRBD1 is a possible D gene (6 bases). The V end lost 6 bases, the J end lost 4 bases, and 25 bases lay between the germline ends. Germline lookup yields CDR1 LNHDA and CDR2 SQIVND (reference sequence). The CDR3 sequence is 18 residues long. This chain's CDR3 is CASSPRQSSGTTNQPQHF. The CDR3, as DNA: TGTGCCAGTAGCCCTAGGCAGTCGTCCGGGACAACAAATCAGCCCCAGCATTTT.

This clone occurred a few times. The chain links TRBV12-5 to TRBJ2-1; 7 positions match TRBD1. CDR1 LGHNT and CDR2 FRNRAP come from the germline V gene. Losses at the gene ends were 3 bases for V and 15 bases for J; bases not matched to a gene: 11. The CDR3 is 13 residues long. The CDR3 is CASGFRQGLSPFF. CDR3 sequence (DNA): TGTGCTAGTGGTTTTCGACAGGGCTTATCCCCGTTCTTC.

The V and J genes are TRBV5-1 and TRBJ1-2; D is ambiguous. The CDR3 has 14 residues. In germline, CDR1 is SGHRS, CDR2 YFSETQ. V shed 0 bases and J shed 0 bases, with 6 bases lying between them. CDR3 sequence (DNA): TGCGCCAGCAGCTTGGACAGAACTAACTATGGCTACACCTTC. It specifies CASSLDRTNYGYTF.

The genes are TRBV11-3 and TRBJ2-5; D is uncertain. TRBJ2-7 explains the end of the DNA better; the J call may be wrong. Germline CDR1 SGHNT, CDR2 YENEEA. The CDR3 runs to 12 residues. CDR3 loop: CASSLEGYEQYF. CDR3 bases: TGTGCCAGCAGCTTAGAGGGCTACGAGCAGTACTTC.

The chain links TRBV28 to TRBJ2-5; the D gene is possibly TRBD1 (5 bases). CDR1 is MDHEN and CDR2 is SYDVKM in the germline V gene. The length of the CDR3 is 14 residues. V was trimmed by 1 base and J by 0 bases, leaving 6 bases between them. Here the CDR3 reads CASSLSGYQETQYF. CDR3 nucleotides: TGTGCCAGCAGTTTATCAGGGTACCAAGAGACCCAGTACTTC. Using reference TRBV28 and TRBJ2-5 for the parts outside the CDR3, the full variable domain is DVKVTQSSRYLVKRTGEKVFLECVQDMDHENMFWYRQDPGLGLRLIYFSYDVKMKEKGDIPEGYSVSREKKERFSLILESASTNQTSMYLCASSLSGYQETQYFGPGTRLLVL.

The rearrangement uses TRBV2 and TRBJ2-3; no clear D gene. In germline, CDR1 is SNHLY, CDR2 FYNNEI. This CDR3 spans 15 amino acids. With 3 bases removed from V and 2 bases from J, the gap between germline ends came to 12 bases. In DNA form, the CDR3 reads TGTGCCAGCAGTGAGACTCATTCTATCACAGATACGCAGTATTTT. Translating it yields CASSETHSITDTQYF.

V is TRBV5-4 and J is TRBJ1-4, with 7 bases fitting TRBD1. The germline gives CDR1 SGHNT, CDR2 YYREEE (reference sequence). CDR3 size: 15 residues. Germline trimming cut 3 bases from V and 5 bases from J; bases unmatched to any gene: 7. CDR3 DNA sequence: TGTGCCAGCAGCTCGATGACAGGGATGAATGAAAAACTGTTTTTT. Its protein is CASSSMTGMNEKLFF.

The chain combines TRBV5-8 with TRBJ2-1; TRBD2 agrees at 7 bases. CDR1 and CDR2 from the germline V gene are SGHTS and YDEGEE. The V gene end was trimmed by 4 bases and the J gene end by 5 bases; junction bases not matched to a gene: 9. The CDR3 loop spans 15 amino acids. The CDR3: CASSLTRTRDNEQFF. In nucleotides, the CDR3 is TGTGCCAGCAGCCTTACGAGGACTAGAGACAATGAGCAGTTCTTC.

V is TRBV29-1 and J is TRBJ2-7; D possibly corresponds to TRBD1 (5 bases). The CDR3 consists of 14 residues. Germline-derived CDR1 and CDR2 are SQVTM and ANQGSEA. V lost 3 bases to trimming and J lost 3 bases, with 15 bases between them. CDR3 DNA: TGCAGCGTTGAGGTAGCAGGGATAGACTACGAGCAGTACTTC. Translating gives CSVEVAGIDYEQYF.

A few counts support this clone. The chain carries TRBV15 and TRBJ1-5; possible D gene TRBD1, 5 bases. V was trimmed by 9 bases and J by 6 bases, leaving 18 bases between them. This CDR3 comprises 14 residues. Germline loops: CDR1 LNHNV, CDR2 YYDKDF (reference sequence). CDR3: CATRWGGAGQPQHF. Written as DNA, the CDR3 is TGTGCCACGAGGTGGGGAGGGGCCGGTCAGCCCCAGCATTTT.

The sample holds one count of this clone. The chain has TRBV5-6 and TRBJ1-6, with 7 bases lining up with TRBD1. CDR1 and CDR2 from the germline V gene are SGHDT and YYEEEE. The junction had 6 bases not matched to a gene; V was cut back by 4 bases and J by 8 bases. The CDR3 covers 14 residues. The CDR3 spells CASSPTGFDSPLHF. The CDR3 DNA reads TGTGCCAGCAGCCCGACAGGGTTTGATTCACCCCTCCACTTT.

This clone was seen once. The chain has TRBV7-2 and TRBJ1-4; D call uncertain. CDR3 size: 19 residues. Per the germline V gene, CDR1 is SGHTA and CDR2 is FQGNSA. V shed 5 bases and J shed 0 bases, with 22 bases lying between them. The CDR3 spells CASSPLGLTAFATNEKLFF. In DNA form, the CDR3 reads TGTGCCAGCAGCCCCCTAGGACTGACGGCATTTGCAACTAATGAAAAACTGTTTTTT.

The rearrangement uses TRBV7-2 and TRBJ2-7; 9 bases agree with TRBD2. V was clipped by 1 base and J by 0 bases; unmatched bases: 10. Germline-derived CDR1 and CDR2 are SGHTA and FQGNSA. The CDR3 runs 18 residues. In DNA, the CDR3 is TGTGCCAGCAGCTTAGAATATCCGCGGGGGGGATACTCCTACGAGCAGTACTTC. Translated, it gives CASSLEYPRGGYSYEQYF.

The chain uses TRBV28 and TRBJ2-7; 7 bases align to TRBD2. Germline V gene sequence: CDR1 MDHEN, CDR2 SYDVKM. The trim removed 6 bases at V and 3 bases at J, leaving 5 bases unmatched. The CDR3 spans 13 residues. The DNA of the CDR3 is TGTGCCAGCAGCCCCAGCGGGGACTACGAGCAGTACTTC. Translated: CASSPSGDYEQYF.

The J gene is TRBJ2-5, the V gene TRBV5-1; 8 bases fit TRBD2. Germline V gene data show CDR1 as SGHRS and CDR2 as YFSETQ. The CDR3 contains 15 residues. The V gene end was trimmed by 4 bases and the J gene end by 2 bases; junction bases not matched to a gene: 7. CDR3 in DNA: TGCGCCAGCAGCCGGAGCGGGGGAAGACAAGAGACCCAGTACTTC. Amino acid sequence: CASSRSGGRQETQYF.

This chain joins TRBV5-1 and TRBJ1-1; D gene uncertain. V lost 1 base, J lost 3 bases, and 10 bases lay in between. Germline V gives CDR1 SGHRS, CDR2 YFSETQ. This CDR3 region has 14 residues. Written as DNA, the CDR3 is TGCGCCAGCAGCTTGAGGCCCGGGGACACTGAAGCTTTCTTT. This codes for CASSLRPGDTEAFF.

This rearrangement joins TRBV13 to TRBJ2-2; no clear D gene. The germline CDR1 and CDR2 sequences are PRHDT and FYEKMQ (reference sequence). The CDR3 contains 15 residues. V was cut by 5 bases and J by 6 bases, with 16 bases left in between. The CDR3 protein is CASSTRRKESGELFF. The CDR3 coding sequence is TGTGCCAGCAGCACTCGGAGAAAGGAGTCCGGGGAGCTGTTTTTT.

The chain is built from TRBV2 and TRBJ2-6; the match to TRBD1 covers 7 bases. Germline assignment: CDR1 SNHLY and CDR2 FYNNEI. V lost 10 bases to trimming and J lost 2 bases; unmatched junction nucleotides: 11. The CDR3 loop spans 16 amino acids. The CDR3 region is CAITGDSSTGANVLTF. The CDR3 bases are TGTGCCATCACAGGGGACAGTTCTACTGGGGCCAACGTCCTGACTTTC.

The genes are TRBV7-3 and TRBJ2-1, with TRBD2 matching 12 bases. The CDR3 runs 18 residues. The germline gives CDR1 SGHTA, CDR2 FQGTGA. With 3 bases clipped from V and 6 bases from J, the junction kept 12 bases outside the gene matches. CDR3 DNA: TGTGCCAGCAGCTTCTGGCTAGCGGGGGGGCTGGTCGGCAATGAGCAGTTCTTC. This sequence encodes CASSFWLAGGLVGNEQFF.

The V and J genes are TRBV11-3 and TRBJ1-1; possible D gene TRBD1, 5 bases. Germline V lookup: CDR1 SGHNT, CDR2 YENEEA. The ends were cut back, 2 bases at V and 4 bases at J, with 14 bases in the middle. CDR3 size: 15 residues. The CDR3 coding sequence is TGTGCCAGCAGCTTACTTCAGGGAGGCAGCACTGAAGCTTTCTTT. Its translation: CASSLLQGGSTEAFF.

The chain is built from TRBV4-2 and TRBJ2-1; 8 nucleotides align to TRBD2. Germline lookup yields CDR1 LGHNA and CDR2 YNFKEQ. With 2 bases clipped from V and 2 bases from J, the junction kept 11 bases outside the gene matches. There are 18 residues in the CDR3. The CDR3 loop reads CASSQPTTKRGPYNEQFF. DNA of the CDR3: TGTGCCAGCAGCCAACCTACGACAAAGCGGGGGCCCTACAATGAGCAGTTCTTC.

The sample holds one count of this clone. The rearrangement uses TRBV5-6 and TRBJ2-7; a weak D match, TRBD2 (5 bases). This CDR3 has 14 residues. Germline loops: CDR1 SGHDT, CDR2 YYEEEE. Trimming pared 3 bases from V and 5 bases from J, leaving 15 bases between. This CDR3 reads CASSYGGEQNEQYF. The CDR3 DNA sequence: TGTGCCAGCAGCTACGGAGGAGAGCAGAACGAGCAGTACTTC.

The chain combines TRBV30 with TRBJ1-4; D is perhaps TRBD1 (6 bases). CDR1 and CDR2 from the germline V gene are GTSNPN and SVGIG (reference sequence). Trimming took 2 bases from V and 0 from J, leaving 10 bases between them. The CDR3 totals 15 residues. CDR3 sequence: CAWSLSGATNEKLFF. The CDR3 nucleotides read TGTGCCTGGAGTTTGTCAGGGGCAACTAATGAAAAACTGTTTTTT.

This sequence joins TRBV5-4 and TRBJ2-1, with 7 bases identical to TRBD2. The V and J ends lost 0 bases and 14 bases, in that order; junction bases with no gene match: 5. Germline CDR1 SGHNT, CDR2 YYREEE (reference sequence). The CDR3 sequence is 12 residues long. CDR3 sequence (DNA): TGTGCCAGCAGCTTGGATCCGGGGAGGGAGTTCTTC. Its protein is CASSLDPGREFF.

Turning to this clone: Its ends do not fully match the called genes, so a read error is possible. The gene calls are TRBV6-6 and TRBJ2-7, with D possibly being TRBD2 (5 bases). The germline gives CDR1 MNHNY, CDR2 SVGAGI (reference sequence). CDR3 length equals 11 residues. Here the CDR3 reads CASSLGNVLHF. DNA for the CDR3: TGTGCCAGCAGCCTCGGGAATGTCCTCCACTTC.

The chain recombines TRBV30 with TRBJ1-5; D possibly corresponds to TRBD1 (6 bases). The V end lost 6 bases, the J end lost 4 bases, and 10 bases lay between the germline ends. The CDR3 has 12 residues. Germline CDR1 and CDR2: GTSNPN and SVGIG (reference sequence). In DNA form, the CDR3 reads TGTGCCTGTATACAGGGAAATCAGCCCCAGCATTTT. It is translated as CACIQGNQPQHF.